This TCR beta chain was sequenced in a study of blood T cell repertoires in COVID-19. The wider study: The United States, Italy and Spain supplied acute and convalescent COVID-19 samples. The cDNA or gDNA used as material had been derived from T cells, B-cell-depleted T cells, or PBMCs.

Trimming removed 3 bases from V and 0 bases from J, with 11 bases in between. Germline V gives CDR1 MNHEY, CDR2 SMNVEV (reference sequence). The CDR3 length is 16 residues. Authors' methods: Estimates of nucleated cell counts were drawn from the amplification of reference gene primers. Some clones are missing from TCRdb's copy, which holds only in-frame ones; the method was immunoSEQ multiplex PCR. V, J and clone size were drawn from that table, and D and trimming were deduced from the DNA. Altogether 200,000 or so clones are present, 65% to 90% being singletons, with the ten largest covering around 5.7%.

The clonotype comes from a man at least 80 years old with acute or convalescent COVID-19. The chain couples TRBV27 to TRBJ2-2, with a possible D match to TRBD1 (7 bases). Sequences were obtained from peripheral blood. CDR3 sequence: CASSFAGQSNTGELFF. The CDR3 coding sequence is TGTGCCAGCAGTTTCGCGGGACAGTCGAACACCGGGGAGCTGTTTTTT.